This T cell receptor (beta chain) is drawn from a study of cytomegalovirus exposure and HLA in healthy donors. Trimming removed 5 bases from V and 7 bases from J, with 11 bases in between. The CDR3 totals 13 residues. Germline CDR1 SGHTA, CDR2 FQGTGA. The PCR was carried out with 60 Vbeta primers and 13 Jbeta primers. Profiled with immunoSEQ multiplex PCR; TCRdb holds only in-frame clones, not every one. The sample lists some 150,000 clones; 73% were seen once. This clone was recorded a few times. The sequencing input was PBMCs. This TCR was recovered from a human donor in good health. The rearrangement joins TRBV7-3 to TRBJ2-2; D unresolved. The CDR3 sequence: CASSLRLGGELFF. The CDR3 DNA reads as TGTGCCAGCAGCCTAAGACTCGGCGGGGAGCTGTTTTTT.